This T cell receptor (beta chain) was identified during a study of blood T cell repertoires in COVID-19. Looking at the study overall: The United States, Italy and Spain were the sources of the acute and convalescent COVID-19 samples.

This CDR3 is built from 13 residues. The V gene lost 5 bases and the J gene lost 2 bases, with 9 bases spanning the gap. From germline, CDR1 is SGHAT and CDR2 FQNNGV. Libraries were prepared by immunoSEQ multiplex PCR; TCRdb keeps only in-frame clonotypes and omits some of them. The data show fewer than 130,000 clones, with under 75% seen just once and approximately 5.9% held by the top ten. The V call is TRBV11-2, the J call TRBJ2-5; D possibly corresponds to TRBD2 (5 bases). Source material: peripheral blood. This clonotype was sampled from a man older than 75 with acute or convalescent COVID-19. The CDR3 DNA is TGTGCCAGCAGCGGCGGGCTTCAAGAGACCCAGTACTTC. Residues: CASSGGLQETQYF.